This T cell receptor beta chain was recorded in a study of CD8 T cells in Susac syndrome (dated by TCRdb to the late 2010s). With respect to the entire study: Whether CD8+ T cell activation and differentiation in Susac syndrome was antigen driven was tested using repertoire sequencing.

On this clonotype itself: Its antigen specificity is not known. No base-level quality is on record; no much larger clone is a single base apart.

Peripheral blood CD8+ and CD4+ T cells from healthy donors, Susac syndrome patients and multiple sclerosis patients were profiled by high-throughput TCR beta sequencing. The healthy donors served as controls matched for age and sex. Bulk CD8+ and CD4+ T cells were purified magnetically by negative isolation, whereas CD8+ TEMRA cells were enriched by FACS. Blood was collected in EDTA tubes and processed within 24 hours, with PBMCs isolated through density gradient centrifugation. PBMCs destined for TCR sequencing were cryopreserved in liquid nitrogen and later thawed in a 37 °C water bath. Purity of sorted or isolated CD4+, CD8+ and CD8+ TEMRA cells was at least 90%. RNA was extracted using the RNeasy kit, and roughly 0.45 to 1 ug of the RNA was reverse transcribed with random hexamers. TCR beta CDR3 regions were amplified with the immunoSEQ multiplex PCR assay covering 54 Vbeta and 13 Jbeta segments. To correct PCR amplification bias, a synthetic template baseline was used for both primer optimization and computational correction. Per the source publication's procedure: Reads were annotated to V, D and J genes according to IMGT and were analyzed with immunoSEQ Analyzer, with only productive sequences retained. To calculate clonality, Shannon entropy was normalized by log2 of the number of productive unique sequences and then subtracted from one. For each patient and control, public and private clones were evaluated within the 100 most prevalent clones. A clone was defined as Susac-specific if it was absent from the healthy and MS cohorts, from 950 to 1,300 published viral clones and from other ImmuneACCESS disease sequences. TCRdb's own reprocessing of the public reads used fastp at Q25 and MiXCR and kept productive beta chains. Records with the same CDR3 protein are collapsed into one entry carrying the most frequent genes and DNA. TCRdb's processing, not the authors', yielded these V and J calls. This sample comprises 110,000 or so distinct CDR3 sequences, roughly 94% of them detected only once. Of the sample, more than 0.09% is held by the ten largest clones.

Points the paper makes about the study in general: The number of individuals in the TCR sequencing and HLA analysis was recognized as being relatively small.

The TCR was taken from a human donor in good health. Sequencing was done on a sample of CD4+ T cells from PBMCs.

This receptor has the CDR3 CASSLGLRTDTQYF. The DNA sequence is given as TGTGCCAGCAGCCTGGGACTTCGCACAGATACGCAGTATTTT. The chain is encoded by TRBV12-3 or TRBV12-4 joined to TRBJ2-3; perhaps TRBD2 is the D gene, with 6 bases matching. CDR3 length: 14 amino acids, cysteine to phenylalanine. CDR3 DNA only is kept here, 42 bases in frame from base 1. V and J are truncated by 6 bases and 1 base respectively, leaving an intervening sequence of 11 bases.